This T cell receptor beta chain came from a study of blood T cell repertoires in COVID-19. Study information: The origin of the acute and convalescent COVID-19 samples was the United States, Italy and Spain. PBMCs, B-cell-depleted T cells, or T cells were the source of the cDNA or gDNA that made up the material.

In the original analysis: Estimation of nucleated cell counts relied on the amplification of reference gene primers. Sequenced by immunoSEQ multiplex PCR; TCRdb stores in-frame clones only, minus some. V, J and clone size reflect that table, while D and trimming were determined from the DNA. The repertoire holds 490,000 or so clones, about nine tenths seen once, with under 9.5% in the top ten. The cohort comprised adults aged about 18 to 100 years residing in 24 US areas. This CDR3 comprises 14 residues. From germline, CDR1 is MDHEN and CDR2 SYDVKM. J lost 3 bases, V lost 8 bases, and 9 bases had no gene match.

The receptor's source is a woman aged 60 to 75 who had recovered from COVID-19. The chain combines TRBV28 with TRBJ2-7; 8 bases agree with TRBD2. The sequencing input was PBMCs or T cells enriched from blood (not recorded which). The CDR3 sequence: CASAGGREGYEQYV. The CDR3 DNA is TGTGCCAGCGCCGGGGGCCGGGAGGGCTACGAGCAGTACGTC.